Given below is one TCR beta chain in context. This clone was counted between two and nine times. The clone's antigen remains unknown. The record has no base qualities; no much larger clone is one base away. Separate from the roughly 700-subject first cohort, the validation cohort of roughly 110 subjects was the group to which the donors belonged. This sample stems from a study of cytomegalovirus exposure and HLA in healthy donors (dated by TCRdb to about 2017). Context from the whole study: A later analysis indicated that the 120 validation repertoires were generated on the platform also employed for the approximately 700 repertoires of the first cohort. The study aimed to test whether signatures of past pathogen exposure could be identified by cataloging public T cell receptors. Along with the approximately 650-subject first cohort, a separate validation cohort of over a hundred different subjects was used. High-throughput TCR immunosequencing, statistical association of individual TCRs with disease status, and machine learning were combined to predict cytomegalovirus infection status. The paper's findings and limits, for the study overall: A later analysis lacked HLA typing for the validation cohort, so it scored co-occurrence in that cohort across all 120 or so repertoires. A total of 164 TCR beta chains were listed by the study as associated with cytomegalovirus. The authors suggested that the approach could potentially be generalized to other disease states and immunological phenotypes. Most TCR sequences were seen in very few donors, while some public TCRs were found in many individuals. A later analysis found that TCRs clustered in the first cohort also tended to co-occur in the 120 or so validation repertoires, with more than 90% of cluster scores above 0. In vitro tests confirmed that a few of the cytomegalovirus-associated TCR beta chains recognize cytomegalovirus antigens. The classifier was reported to diagnose cytomegalovirus status with high specificity and sensitivity in both the original cohort and the validation cohort.

The germline V gene encodes CDR1 SGHAT and CDR2 FQNNGV. V is pared back by 5 bases and J by 4 bases, with 10 bases lying between the germline termini. Inclusive of the bounding cysteine and phenylalanine, the CDR3 is 13 residues long. Just the 39-base CDR3 DNA is kept, in frame starting at base 1. Library creation used the immunoSEQ multiplex PCR assay. The study's processing was this. To diagnose cytomegalovirus status from the catalog of TCR beta chain sequences, a statistical classification framework was built. TCRdb mirrors the immuneACCESS table, restricted to in-frame sequences. Some clones are absent from its copies; in checked studies, under half trace to an unresolved V gene, and the reason for the others is unknown. D and trimming were read from the DNA, whereas the V and J calls and clone size are those reported in that table. The sample contains some 87,000 clones, around 96% of them found a single time. The ten largest clonotypes hold 1.3% of the sample.

The receptor chain draws on TRBV11-2 and TRBJ2-3; the D gene is perhaps TRBD1, on 5 matching bases. This TCR derives from a woman aged 18-29 years in good health and CMV-seronegative. The sequenced sample consisted of PBMCs. The nucleotide sequence is given as TGTGCCAGCAGCCTTTCAGGGCCAGATACGCAGTATTTT. It encodes CASSLSGPDTQYF. With the rest looked up from the reference TRBV11-2 and TRBJ2-3 genes rather than sequenced, the full variable domain is EAGVAQSPRYKIIEKRQSVAFWCNPISGHATLYWYQQILGQGPKLLIQFQNNGVVDDSQLPKDRFSAERLKGVDSTLKIQPAKLEDSAVYLCASSLSGPDTQYFGPGTRLTVL.